Presented here are 23 T cell receptor beta chains from one specimen sequenced in a study of cytomegalovirus exposure and HLA in healthy donors. PCR employed 60 Vbeta and 13 Jbeta primers. Clones were sequenced by immunoSEQ multiplex PCR, and TCRdb holds only the in-frame ones, with some missing. The sample has 38,000 or so clones. Material for sequencing was PBMCs. These TCRs come from a man in his forties or fifties in good health and CMV-seropositive.

This chain links TRBV10-3 with TRBJ1-1; 7 bases are shared with TRBD1. CDR1 and CDR2 (germline): ENHRY, SYGVKD. The trim removed 6 bases at V and 1 base at J, leaving 11 bases unmatched. The CDR3 extends over 16 amino acids. DNA of the CDR3: TGTGCCATCAGGCAGGGGGGAGCCTCGTCGAACACTGAAGCTTTCTTT. Its protein product is CAIRQGGASSNTEAFF.

The CDR3 DNA reads TGTGCCAGCAGTGAAGGGGCGGGGTCGAAAACTGGGGCCAACGTCCTGACTTTC. Amino acids: CASSEGAGSKTGANVLTF. V is TRBV6-1 and J is TRBJ2-6, with D possibly matching TRBD2 (6 bases). Trimming left V 1 base short and J 2 bases short, with 15 bases between. Germline assignment: CDR1 MNHNS and CDR2 SASEGT. The CDR3 extends over 18 amino acids.

This chain uses TRBV19 with TRBJ1-5; 7 positions agree with TRBD1. The germline V gene encodes CDR1 LNHDA and CDR2 SQIVND (reference sequence). V lost 7 bases and J lost 2; bases outside the gene matches: 2. The length of the CDR3 is 13 residues. The CDR3 here is CASNDRGNQPQHF. Here the CDR3 DNA reads TGTGCCAGTAATGACAGGGGCAATCAGCCCCAGCATTTT.

CDR3 nucleotides: TGTGCCAGCAGCCGCGTAGCGGGAGATGGCGAGCAGTACTTC. This gives the protein CASSRVAGDGEQYF. V and J are TRBV7-3 and TRBJ2-7, with 9 positions matching TRBD2. This CDR3 contains 14 residues. J lost 6 bases, V lost 5 bases, and 8 bases had no gene match. CDR1 and CDR2 from the germline V gene are SGHTA and FQGTGA. Based on the CDR3 plus reference TRBV7-3 and TRBJ2-7, the full variable domain is GAGVSQTPSNKVTEKGKYVELRCDPISGHTALYWYRQSLGQGPEFLIYFQGTGAADDSGLPNDRFFAVRPEGSVSTLKIQRTERGDSAVYLCASSRVAGDGEQYFGPGTRLTVT.

The chain links TRBV7-8 to TRBJ2-7, with a possible D match to TRBD1 (6 bases). The CDR3 consists of 14 residues. Per germline, CDR1 SGHVS and CDR2 FQNEAQ. Trimming pared 2 bases from V and 2 bases from J, leaving 10 bases between. The CDR3 DNA reads as TGTGCCAGCAGCTTATTAGGGGGTACCTACGAGCAGTACTTC. Protein: CASSLLGGTYEQYF.

The V and J genes are TRBV6-4 and TRBJ2-7, with TRBD2 matching over 7 bases. The CDR3 totals 14 residues. V trimming: 4 bases; J trimming: 3 bases; junction bases outside the gene matches: 6. Germline V gene data show CDR1 as MRHNA and CDR2 as SNTAGT. The chain's CDR3 is CASSGTRNDYEQYF. DNA for the CDR3: TGTGCCAGCAGTGGGACTAGAAATGACTACGAGCAGTACTTC.

For this clone: The sample holds other DNA sequences that translate to the same CDR3. This rearrangement joins TRBV18 to TRBJ1-5; D is possibly TRBD1 (6 bases). CDR1 is KGHSH, CDR2 LQKENI, per germline. The CDR3 has 15 residues. V lost 2 bases and J 7 bases, leaving 15 bases between the germline ends. The CDR3 nucleotides are TGTGCCAGCTCACCAACGGGCCAGGGGCTCCAGCCCCAGCATTTT. Protein product: CASSPTGQGLQPQHF. Looking up the rest from reference TRBV18 and TRBJ1-5 gives the full variable domain: NAGVMQNPRHLVRRRGQEARLRCSPMKGHSHVYWYRQLPEEGLKFMVYLQKENIIDESGMPKERFSAEFPKEGPSILRIQQVVRGDSAAYFCASSPTGQGLQPQHFGDGTRLSIL.

This rearrangement joins TRBV7-9 to TRBJ2-7, with TRBD2 as a possible D gene (6 bases). Looked up from germline, CDR1 is SEHNR and CDR2 is FQNEAQ (reference sequence). The CDR3 consists of 12 residues. V lost 5 bases and J 9 bases, leaving 14 bases between the germline ends. CDR3 DNA: TGTGCCAGCAGCACCGGGACTCCCGTGCAGTACTTC. Encoded protein: CASSTGTPVQYF.

The gene calls are TRBV5-4 and TRBJ2-2; D not certain. The CDR3 has 15 amino acids. V lost 1 base to trimming and J lost 3 bases, with 10 bases between them. Germline CDR1 is SGHNT and CDR2 is YYREEE (reference sequence). Written as DNA, the CDR3 is TGTGCCAGCAGCTTGATGAACTTGGACACCGGGGAGCTGTTTTTT. Its translation is CASSLMNLDTGELFF.

The gene calls are TRBV19 and TRBJ1-1; the D is unclear. CDR3 length: 16 residues. Germline V gene sequence: CDR1 LNHDA, CDR2 SQIVND (reference sequence). V was trimmed by 5 bases and J by 4 bases, leaving 20 bases between them. The CDR3 spells CASSLETGYSGTEAFF. DNA for the CDR3: TGTGCCAGTAGTTTGGAAACGGGGTATTCGGGCACTGAAGCTTTCTTT.

The chain carries TRBV7-9 and TRBJ1-5, with 9 bases aligning to TRBD1. Germline V CDR1 and CDR2: SEHNR, FQNEAQ (reference sequence). The CDR3 spans 13 residues. V trimming: 5 bases; J trimming: 12 bases; junction bases outside the gene matches: 8. The CDR3 nucleotides are TGTGCCAGCAGCGGGACAGGGAAAGCCTTCCAGCATTTT. As protein: CASSGTGKAFQHF. Full variable domain (outside the CDR3, taken from reference TRBV7-9 and TRBJ1-5): DTGVSQNPRHKITKRGQNVTFRCDPISEHNRLYWYRQTLGQGPEFLTYFQNEAQLEKSRLLSDRFSAERPKGSFSTLEIQRTEQGDSAMYLCASSGTGKAFQHFGDGTRLSIL.

The chain links TRBV11-2 to TRBJ2-7; TRBD1 agrees at 11 bases. The V segment lost 4 bases and the J segment 2 bases; nucleotides outside the gene matches: 1. Germline CDR1 SGHAT, CDR2 FQNNGV. The CDR3 sequence is 14 residues long. DNA of the CDR3: TGTGCCAGCAGCTGGGACAGGGGGGCCTACGAGCAGTACTTC. It translates to CASSWDRGAYEQYF.

The J gene is TRBJ2-5, the V gene TRBV5-1; 10 nucleotides align to TRBD1. The J call is doubtful: the DNA matches TRBJ2-7 better. The CDR3 has 15 amino acids. From germline, CDR1 is SGHRS and CDR2 YFSETQ. CDR3 sequence: CASSPGGQGTYEQYF. The CDR3, as DNA: TGCGCCAGCAGCCCGGGGGGACAGGGGACCTACGAGCAGTACTTC.

V and J are TRBV19 and TRBJ2-1; the match to TRBD2 covers 10 bases. This CDR3 is built from 17 residues. The J segment lost 6 bases and the V segment lost 3 bases, leaving 11 bases of the junction unmatched. Germline V gives CDR1 LNHDA, CDR2 SQIVND (reference sequence). The CDR3 sequence is CASSMGFGLAVGNEQFF. The DNA for the CDR3 is TGTGCCAGTAGTATGGGTTTCGGACTAGCGGTTGGCAATGAGCAGTTCTTC.

V usage is TRBV5-1 and J usage is TRBJ1-4, with D hard to call. Per the germline V gene, CDR1 is SGHRS and CDR2 is YFSETQ. V was shortened by 2 bases and J by 8 bases, with 4 bases between the two germline ends. CDR3 size: 11 residues. CDR3 sequence reads: CASSFGEKLFF. The CDR3 nucleotides read TGCGCCAGCAGCTTCGGGGAAAAACTGTTTTTT.

This chain links TRBV13 with TRBJ1-5, with D unresolved. Per germline, CDR1 PRHDT and CDR2 FYEKMQ (reference sequence). V was pared by 0 bases and J by 4 bases, with 13 bases between. The CDR3 length is 16 residues. Here the CDR3 DNA reads TGTGCCAGCAGCTTAGGTGGAACAGCTTTAAATCAGCCCCAGCATTTT. This translates into CASSLGGTALNQPQHF.

The CDR3: CASSSGPAGAQYF. The CDR3 nucleotides are TGTGCCAGCAGCTCCGGCCCGGCGGGGGCCCAGTACTTC. This chain connects TRBV7-3 to TRBJ2-5; 7 bases map to TRBD2. The germline gives CDR1 SGHTA, CDR2 FQGTGA. J gave up 9 bases and V 4 bases, and 8 bases lay outside the gene matches. The CDR3 has 13 amino acids.

The rearrangement joins TRBV11-3 to TRBJ2-7; 7 positions match TRBD1. From germline, CDR1 is SGHNT and CDR2 YENEEA. Losses at the gene ends were 5 bases for V and 6 bases for J; bases not matched to a gene: 10. This CDR3 has 14 amino acids. The CDR3 DNA reads TGTGCCAGCAGCCCAAGACAGGGATGGGGCGAGCAGTACTTC. Encoded protein: CASSPRQGWGEQYF.

This chain uses TRBV7-2 with TRBJ2-3; unclear D gene. Trimming took 4 bases from V and 2 from J, leaving 4 bases between them. This CDR3 spans 12 amino acids. Germline loops: CDR1 SGHTA, CDR2 FQGNSA. CDR3 loop: CASSSHTDTQYF. The CDR3 nucleotides read TGTGCCAGCAGCTCACACACAGATACGCAGTATTTT.

The chain uses TRBV29-1 and TRBJ2-1; perhaps TRBD2 as D (5 bases). The CDR3 runs 12 residues. The ends were cut back, 4 bases at V and 4 bases at J, with 8 bases in the middle. Germline CDR1 is SQVTM and CDR2 is ANQGSEA. The CDR3: CSVGTPYNEQFF. The CDR3 DNA follows: TGCAGCGTTGGGACTCCATACAATGAGCAGTTCTTC.

V usage is TRBV2 and J usage is TRBJ2-2; 10 bases fit TRBD2. CDR1 and CDR2 from the germline V gene are SNHLY and FYNNEI. CDR3 length: 16 amino acids. Trimming at V came to 4 bases and at J to 7 bases, leaving 9 bases not matched to a gene. This CDR3 reads CASSVGSGRAGGELFF. The CDR3 bases are TGTGCCAGCAGTGTTGGAAGCGGGAGGGCCGGCGGGGAGCTGTTTTTT.

The V gene is TRBV27, the J gene TRBJ1-1; 12 positions match TRBD1. V lost 6 bases to trimming and J lost 3 bases; unmatched junction nucleotides: 11. Per germline, CDR1 MNHEY and CDR2 SMNVEV (reference sequence). The CDR3 extends over 17 amino acids. The CDR3 DNA sequence: TGTGCCAGCAGCCCGGGACAGGGGGCCCCTTGGGACACTGAAGCTTTCTTT. It specifies CASSPGQGAPWDTEAFF.

The chain couples TRBV18 to TRBJ1-1, with no clear D. The V and J ends lost 6 bases and 1 base respectively, with 15 bases between them. Germline V gives CDR1 KGHSH, CDR2 LQKENI. This CDR3 has 15 residues. The CDR3: CASSQDIRGNTEAFF. The CDR3 DNA reads TGTGCCAGCTCCCAAGATATTCGGGGGAACACTGAAGCTTTCTTT.